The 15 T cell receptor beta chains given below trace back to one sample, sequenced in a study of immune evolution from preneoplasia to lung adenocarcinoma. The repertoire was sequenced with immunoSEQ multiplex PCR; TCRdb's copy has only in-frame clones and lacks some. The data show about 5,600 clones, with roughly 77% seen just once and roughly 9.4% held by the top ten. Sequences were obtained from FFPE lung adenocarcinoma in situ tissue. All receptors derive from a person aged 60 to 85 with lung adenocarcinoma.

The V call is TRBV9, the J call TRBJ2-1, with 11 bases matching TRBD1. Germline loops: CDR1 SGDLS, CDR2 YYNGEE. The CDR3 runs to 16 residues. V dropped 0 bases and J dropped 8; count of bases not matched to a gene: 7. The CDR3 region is CASSVGPGQGVDEQFF. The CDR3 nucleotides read TGTGCCAGCAGCGTAGGGCCGGGACAGGGGGTAGATGAGCAGTTCTTC.

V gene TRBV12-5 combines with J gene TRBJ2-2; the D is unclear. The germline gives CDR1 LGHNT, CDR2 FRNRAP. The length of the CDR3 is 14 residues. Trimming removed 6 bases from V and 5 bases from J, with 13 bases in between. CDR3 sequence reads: CASGQPQWTGELFF. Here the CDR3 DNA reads TGTGCTAGTGGCCAGCCCCAGTGGACCGGGGAGCTGTTTTTT.

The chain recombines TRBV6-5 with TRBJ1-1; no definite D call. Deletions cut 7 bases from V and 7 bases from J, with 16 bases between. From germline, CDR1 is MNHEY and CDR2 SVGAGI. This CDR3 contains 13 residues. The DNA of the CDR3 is TGTGCCAGCAAATCCAACCGGGAGAGTGAAGCTTTCTTT. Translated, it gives CASKSNRESEAFF.

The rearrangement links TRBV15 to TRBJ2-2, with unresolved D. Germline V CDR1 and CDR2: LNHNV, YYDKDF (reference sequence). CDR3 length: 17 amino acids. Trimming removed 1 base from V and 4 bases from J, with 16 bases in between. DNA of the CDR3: TGTGCCACCAGCAGAGGGGATATCGGACCACTCACCGGGGAGCTGTTTTTT. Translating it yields CATSRGDIGPLTGELFF.

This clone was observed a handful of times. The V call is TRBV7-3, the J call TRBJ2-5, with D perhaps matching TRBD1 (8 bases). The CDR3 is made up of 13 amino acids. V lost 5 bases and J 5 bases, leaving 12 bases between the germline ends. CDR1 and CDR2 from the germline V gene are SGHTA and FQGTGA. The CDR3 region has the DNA TGTGCCAGCAGCCCACAGGGGGGGGAGACCCAGTACTTC. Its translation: CASSPQGGETQYF.

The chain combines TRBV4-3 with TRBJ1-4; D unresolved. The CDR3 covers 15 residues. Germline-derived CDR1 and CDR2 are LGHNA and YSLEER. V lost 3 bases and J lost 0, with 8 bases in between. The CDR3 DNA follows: TGCGCCAGCAGCCAGCATGATGCAACTAATGAAAAACTGTTTTTT. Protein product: CASSQHDATNEKLFF.

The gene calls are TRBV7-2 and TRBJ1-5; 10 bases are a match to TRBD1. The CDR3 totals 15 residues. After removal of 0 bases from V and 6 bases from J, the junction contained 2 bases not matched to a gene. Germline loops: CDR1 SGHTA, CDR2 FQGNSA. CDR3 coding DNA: TGTGCCAGCAGCTTAGCCGGGACAGGGGCTCAGCCCCAGCATTTT. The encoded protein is CASSLAGTGAQPQHF.

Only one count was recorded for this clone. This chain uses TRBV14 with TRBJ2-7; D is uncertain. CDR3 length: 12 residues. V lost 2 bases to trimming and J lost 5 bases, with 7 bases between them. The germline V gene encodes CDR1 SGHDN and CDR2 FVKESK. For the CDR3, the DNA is TGTGCCAGCAGCCAAATGGGAAACGAGCAGTACTTC. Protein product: CASSQMGNEQYF.

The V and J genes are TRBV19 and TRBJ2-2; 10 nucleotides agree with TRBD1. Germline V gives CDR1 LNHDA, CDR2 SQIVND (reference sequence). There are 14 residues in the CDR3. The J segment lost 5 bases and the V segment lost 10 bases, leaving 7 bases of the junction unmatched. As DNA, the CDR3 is TGTGCCACTTCCGGGACAGGGGTTACCGGGGAGCTGTTTTTT. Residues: CATSGTGVTGELFF.

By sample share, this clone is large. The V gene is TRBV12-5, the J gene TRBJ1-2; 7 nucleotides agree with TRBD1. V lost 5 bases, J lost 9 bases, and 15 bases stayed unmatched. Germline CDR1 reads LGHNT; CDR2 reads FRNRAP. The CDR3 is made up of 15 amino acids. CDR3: CASGPSTGAFNRYTF. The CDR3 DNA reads TGTGCTAGTGGTCCTTCAACAGGGGCGTTTAATCGCTACACCTTC.

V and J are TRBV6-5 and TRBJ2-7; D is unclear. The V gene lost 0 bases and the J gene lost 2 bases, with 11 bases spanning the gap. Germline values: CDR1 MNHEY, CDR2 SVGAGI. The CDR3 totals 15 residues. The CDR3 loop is CASSYSSETAYEQYF. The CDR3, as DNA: TGTGCCAGCAGTTACTCGAGCGAGACCGCCTACGAGCAGTACTTC.

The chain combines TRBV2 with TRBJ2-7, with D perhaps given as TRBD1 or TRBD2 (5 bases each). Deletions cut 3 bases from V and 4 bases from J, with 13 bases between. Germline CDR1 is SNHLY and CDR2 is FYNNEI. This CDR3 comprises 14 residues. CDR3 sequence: CASSEGVGIYEQYF. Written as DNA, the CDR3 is TGTGCCAGCAGTGAGGGGGTGGGGATTTACGAGCAGTACTTC.

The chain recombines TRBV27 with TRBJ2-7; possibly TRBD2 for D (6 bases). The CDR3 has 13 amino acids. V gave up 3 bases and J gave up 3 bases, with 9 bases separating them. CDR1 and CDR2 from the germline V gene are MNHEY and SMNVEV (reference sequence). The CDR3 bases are TGTGCCAGCAGTTTTGGGGGAGGCTACGAGCAGTACTTC. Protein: CASSFGGGYEQYF.

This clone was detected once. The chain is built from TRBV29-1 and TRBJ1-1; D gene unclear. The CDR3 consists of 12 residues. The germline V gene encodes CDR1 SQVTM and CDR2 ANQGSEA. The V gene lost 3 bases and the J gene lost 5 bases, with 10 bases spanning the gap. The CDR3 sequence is CSVDPGRTEAFF. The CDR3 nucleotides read TGCAGCGTTGATCCAGGCCGGACTGAAGCTTTCTTT.

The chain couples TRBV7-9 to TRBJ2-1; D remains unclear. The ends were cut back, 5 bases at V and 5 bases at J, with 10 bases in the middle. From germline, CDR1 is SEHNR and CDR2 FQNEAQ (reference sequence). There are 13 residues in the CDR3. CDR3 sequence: CASSRPGNNEQFF. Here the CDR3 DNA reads TGTGCCAGCAGCCGCCCTGGTAACAATGAGCAGTTCTTC.